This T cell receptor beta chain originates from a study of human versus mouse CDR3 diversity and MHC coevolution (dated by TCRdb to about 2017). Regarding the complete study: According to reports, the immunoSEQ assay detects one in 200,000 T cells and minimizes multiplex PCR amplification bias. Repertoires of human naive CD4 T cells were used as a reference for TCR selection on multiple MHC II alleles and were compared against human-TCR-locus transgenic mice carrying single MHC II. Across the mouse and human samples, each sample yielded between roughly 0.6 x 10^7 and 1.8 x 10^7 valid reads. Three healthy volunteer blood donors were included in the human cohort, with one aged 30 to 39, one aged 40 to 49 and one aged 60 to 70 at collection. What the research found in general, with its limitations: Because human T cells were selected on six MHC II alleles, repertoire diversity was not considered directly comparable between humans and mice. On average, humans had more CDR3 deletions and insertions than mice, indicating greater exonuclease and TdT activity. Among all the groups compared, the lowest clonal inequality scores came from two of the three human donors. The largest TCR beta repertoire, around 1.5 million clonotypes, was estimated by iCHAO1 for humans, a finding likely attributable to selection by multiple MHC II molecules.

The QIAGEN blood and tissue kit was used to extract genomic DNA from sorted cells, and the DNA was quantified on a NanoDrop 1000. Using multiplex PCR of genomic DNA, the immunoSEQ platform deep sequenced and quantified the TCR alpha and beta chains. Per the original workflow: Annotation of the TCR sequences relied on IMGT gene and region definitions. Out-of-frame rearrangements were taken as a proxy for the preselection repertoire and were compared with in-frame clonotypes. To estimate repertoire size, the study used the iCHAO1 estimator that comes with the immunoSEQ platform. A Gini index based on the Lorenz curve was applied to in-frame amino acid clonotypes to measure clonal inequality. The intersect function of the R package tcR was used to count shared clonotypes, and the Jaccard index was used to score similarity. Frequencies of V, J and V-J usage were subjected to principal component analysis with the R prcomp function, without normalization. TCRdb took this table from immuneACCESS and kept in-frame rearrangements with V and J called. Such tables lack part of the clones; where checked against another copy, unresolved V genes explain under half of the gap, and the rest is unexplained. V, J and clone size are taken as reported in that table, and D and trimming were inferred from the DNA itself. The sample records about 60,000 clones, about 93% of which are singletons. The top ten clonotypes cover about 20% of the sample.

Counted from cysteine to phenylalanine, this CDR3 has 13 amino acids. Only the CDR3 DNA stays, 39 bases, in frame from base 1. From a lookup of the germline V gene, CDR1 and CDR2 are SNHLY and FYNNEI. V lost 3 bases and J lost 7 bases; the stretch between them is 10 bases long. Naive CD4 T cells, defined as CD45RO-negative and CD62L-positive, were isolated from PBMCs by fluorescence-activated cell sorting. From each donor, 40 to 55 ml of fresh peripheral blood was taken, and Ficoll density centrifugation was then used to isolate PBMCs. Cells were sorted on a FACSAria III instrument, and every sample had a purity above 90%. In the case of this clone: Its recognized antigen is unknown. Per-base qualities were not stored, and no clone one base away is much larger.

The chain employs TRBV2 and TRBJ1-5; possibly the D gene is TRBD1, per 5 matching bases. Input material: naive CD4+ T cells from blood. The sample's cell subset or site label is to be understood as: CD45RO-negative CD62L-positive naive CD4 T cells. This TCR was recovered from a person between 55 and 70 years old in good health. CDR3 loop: CASSDRVTQPQHF. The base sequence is TGTGCCAGCAGTGACAGGGTAACACAGCCCCAGCATTTT.